The 14 T cell receptor beta chains listed next were all sequenced from one sample in a study of OX40 agonist ivuxolimab in advanced cancers. Data came from immunoSEQ multiplex PCR; TCRdb stores just in-frame clones and leaves some out. The top ten hold around 8% of the sample, which has 35,000 to 40,000 clones, 65% to 90% seen once. Sequencing was performed on CD4+ or CD8+ T cells sorted from blood, taken in a trial of the OX40 agonist ivuxolimab. These receptors all come from an adult with an advanced solid tumor such as melanoma, head and neck, liver or kidney cancer.

The chain joins TRBV5-1 to TRBJ1-1, with a weak D call TRBD1 (6 bases). The germline V gene encodes CDR1 SGHRS and CDR2 YFSETQ. V was cut by 4 bases and J by 4 bases, with 17 bases left in between. The CDR3 sequence is 15 residues long. The CDR3 region is CASSPEGGEVTEAFF. The CDR3 nucleotides read TGCGCCAGCAGCCCCGAAGGGGGGGAGGTCACTGAAGCTTTCTTT.

V usage is TRBV6-5 and J usage is TRBJ1-2; a weak D match, TRBD1 (5 bases). In germline, CDR1 is MNHEY, CDR2 SVGAGI. CDR3 size: 15 residues. V lost 5 bases and J lost 0, with 13 bases in between. For the CDR3, the DNA is TGTGCCAGCAGTCGACAAGTAGGGGCTAACTATGGCTACACCTTC. This gives the protein CASSRQVGANYGYTF.

The CDR3: CASSQLDREGFEAFF. The CDR3 coding sequence is TGCGCCAGCAGCCAACTGGACAGGGAGGGTTTTGAAGCTTTCTTT. J is TRBJ1-1 and V is TRBV4-1; TRBD1 matches 8 bases. Germline trimming cut 2 bases from V and 7 bases from J; bases unmatched to any gene: 9. The CDR3 sequence is 15 residues long. Looked up from germline, CDR1 is MGHRA and CDR2 is YSYEKL.

This clone was picked up one time. The V gene is TRBV7-2, the J gene TRBJ2-7; no clear D. V lost 2 bases and J lost 5, with 7 bases in between. The CDR3 spans 12 residues. In germline, CDR1 is SGHTA, CDR2 FQGNSA. The CDR3 nucleotides are TGTGCCAGCAGCTTATTCTTGGACGAGCAGTACTTC. Protein sequence: CASSLFLDEQYF.

The chain is built from TRBV19 and TRBJ2-6; the D call may be TRBD1 or TRBD2 (7 bases each). Germline loops: CDR1 LNHDA, CDR2 SQIVND (reference sequence). The CDR3 is 17 amino acids. V was pared by 5 bases and J by 0 bases, with 14 bases between. The CDR3: CASSPGGVHSGANVLTF. CDR3 DNA: TGTGCCAGTAGTCCAGGGGGGGTCCACTCTGGGGCCAACGTCCTGACTTTC.

This sequence joins TRBV5-1 and TRBJ2-1; 8 nucleotides line up with TRBD2. Germline CDR1 and CDR2: SGHRS and YFSETQ. The V segment lost 3 bases and the J segment 8 bases; nucleotides outside the gene matches: 4. This CDR3 has 13 residues. CDR3: CASSSLLADEQFF. CDR3 sequence (DNA): TGCGCCAGCAGCTCCTTACTAGCGGATGAGCAGTTCTTC. The full variable domain, completed using reference TRBV5-1 and TRBJ2-1, is KAGVTQTPRYLIKTRGQQVTLSCSPISGHRSVSWYQQTPGQGLQFLFEYFSETQRNKGNFPGRFSGRQFSNSRSEMNVSTLELGDSALYLCASSSLLADEQFFGPGTRLTVL.

This clone came up a few times. This sequence joins TRBV4-3 and TRBJ2-7; 10 bases align to TRBD1. V lost 6 bases, J lost 4 bases, and 6 bases stayed unmatched. This CDR3 has 14 residues. CDR1 and CDR2 from the germline V gene are LGHNA and YSLEER. The CDR3 bases are TGCGCCAGCAGTAGGGGACAGGGGAGGTACGAGCAGTACTTC. As protein: CASSRGQGRYEQYF.

The chain couples TRBV7-9 to TRBJ2-5; either TRBD1 or TRBD2 may supply D (5 bases each). Germline CDR1 SEHNR, CDR2 FQNEAQ (reference sequence). This CDR3 spans 13 amino acids. Trimming cost V 5 bases and J 2 bases, with 9 bases left between them. The chain's CDR3 is CASSRGPQETQYF. CDR3 DNA: TGTGCCAGCAGCCGGGGACCACAAGAGACCCAGTACTTC.

The V and J genes are TRBV19 and TRBJ2-1; D might be TRBD2 (5 bases). V lost 8 bases, J lost 1 base, and 15 bases lay in between. The CDR3 length is 15 residues. The germline V gene has CDR1 LNHDA and CDR2 SQIVND (reference sequence). This CDR3 reads CASQPDEGSYNEQFF. DNA for the CDR3: TGTGCCAGTCAACCCGATGAGGGATCCTACAATGAGCAGTTCTTC.

V is TRBV19 and J is TRBJ2-3; maybe TRBD1 (7 bases). This CDR3 has 15 amino acids. V lost 4 bases, J lost 6 bases, and 17 bases lay in between. Per the germline V gene, CDR1 is LNHDA and CDR2 is SQIVND (reference sequence). The CDR3 DNA reads TGTGCCAGTAGTAAAGGAGGGGGCGGGCCGGATACGCAGTATTTT. Its protein product is CASSKGGGGPDTQYF.

The CDR3 DNA sequence: TGTGCCAGCAGTGCTCAGGGGTCGGATGGCTACACCTTC. Its protein is CASSAQGSDGYTF. V gene TRBV2 combines with J gene TRBJ1-2, with D possibly matching TRBD1 (6 bases). V shed 4 bases and J shed 6 bases, with 12 bases lying between them. Germline V gene sequence: CDR1 SNHLY, CDR2 FYNNEI. The CDR3 extends over 13 amino acids. Looking up the rest from reference TRBV2 and TRBJ1-2 gives the full variable domain: EPEVTQTPSHQVTQMGQEVILRCVPISNHLYFYWYRQILGQKVEFLVSFYNNEISEKSEIFDDQFSVERPDGSNFTLKIRSTKLEDSAMYFCASSAQGSDGYTFGSGTRLTVV.

V usage is TRBV9 and J usage is TRBJ2-1; possibly TRBD1 for D (5 bases). CDR3 length: 13 amino acids. V lost 0 bases to trimming and J lost 4 bases, with 5 bases between them. Germline values: CDR1 SGDLS, CDR2 YYNGEE. The CDR3 DNA reads as TGTGCCAGCAGCGTAGGACAGTACAATGAGCAGTTCTTC. Protein product: CASSVGQYNEQFF. Together with reference TRBV9 and TRBJ2-1, the CDR3 gives the full variable domain: DSGVTQTPKHLITATGQRVTLRCSPRSGDLSVYWYQQSLDQGLQFLIQYYNGEERAKGNILERFSAQQFPDLHSELNLSSLELGDSALYFCASSVGQYNEQFFGPGTRLTVL.

The chain couples TRBV7-9 to TRBJ2-3; 10 bases are a match to TRBD1. Trimming at V came to 3 bases and at J to 1 base, leaving 7 bases not matched to a gene. The CDR3 is 17 amino acids. The germline CDR1 and CDR2 sequences are SEHNR and FQNEAQ (reference sequence). The CDR3 DNA is TGTGCCAGCAGCTTCAGTGAGGGGACAGGGGGCACAGATACGCAGTATTTT. Translating gives CASSFSEGTGGTDTQYF.

The chain links TRBV19 to TRBJ1-5; possible D gene TRBD1, 5 bases. This CDR3 region has 14 residues. Germline V CDR1 and CDR2: LNHDA, SQIVND (reference sequence). The V and J ends lost 8 bases and 1 base respectively, with 12 bases between them. CDR3 sequence reads: CASGPGDSNQPQHF. The DNA for the CDR3 is TGTGCCAGTGGTCCGGGGGACAGCAATCAGCCCCAGCATTTT.